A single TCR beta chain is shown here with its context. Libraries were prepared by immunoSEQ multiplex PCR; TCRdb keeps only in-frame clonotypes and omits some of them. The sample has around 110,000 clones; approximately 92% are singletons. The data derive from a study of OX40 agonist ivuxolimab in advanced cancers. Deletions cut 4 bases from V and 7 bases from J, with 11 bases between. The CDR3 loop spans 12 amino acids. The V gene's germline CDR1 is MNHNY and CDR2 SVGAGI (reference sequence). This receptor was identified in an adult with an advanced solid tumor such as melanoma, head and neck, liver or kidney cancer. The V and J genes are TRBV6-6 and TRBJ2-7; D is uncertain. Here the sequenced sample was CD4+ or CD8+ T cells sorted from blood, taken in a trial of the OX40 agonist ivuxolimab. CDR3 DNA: TGTGCCAGCAGTTGGCTGCGGATTGAGCAGTACTTC. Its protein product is CASSWLRIEQYF.